Detailed here is one TCR beta chain. The CDR3 runs 13 residues. Germline V lookup: CDR1 LGHDT, CDR2 YNNKEL (reference sequence). The V end was cut by 4 bases, the J end by 3 bases, with 9 bases between. The source of the sample is a study of blood T cell repertoires in COVID-19. Overall study context: Sites across the United States, Italy and Spain contributed samples from acute and convalescent COVID-19. Nucleic acid was either cDNA or gDNA, and it came from T cells, B-cell-depleted T cells, or PBMCs.

As originally analysed: Researchers report that nucleated cell counts were estimated from reference gene primer amplification. Assay: immunoSEQ multiplex PCR; the TCRdb copy retains only in-frame clones and omits some. V, J and clone size derive from that table, while D and trimming were established from the DNA sequence. Of some 42,000 clones in the sample, roughly 90% were seen once. V and J are TRBV3-1 (or the pseudogene TRBV3-2) and TRBJ1-1, with D possibly being TRBD1 (6 bases). Specimen: peripheral blood. This TCR derives from a human donor in a cohort sampled during active COVID-19. The CDR3 reads CASSPNRDTEAFF. The DNA of the CDR3 is TGTGCCAGCAGCCCAAACAGGGACACTGAAGCTTTCTTT.